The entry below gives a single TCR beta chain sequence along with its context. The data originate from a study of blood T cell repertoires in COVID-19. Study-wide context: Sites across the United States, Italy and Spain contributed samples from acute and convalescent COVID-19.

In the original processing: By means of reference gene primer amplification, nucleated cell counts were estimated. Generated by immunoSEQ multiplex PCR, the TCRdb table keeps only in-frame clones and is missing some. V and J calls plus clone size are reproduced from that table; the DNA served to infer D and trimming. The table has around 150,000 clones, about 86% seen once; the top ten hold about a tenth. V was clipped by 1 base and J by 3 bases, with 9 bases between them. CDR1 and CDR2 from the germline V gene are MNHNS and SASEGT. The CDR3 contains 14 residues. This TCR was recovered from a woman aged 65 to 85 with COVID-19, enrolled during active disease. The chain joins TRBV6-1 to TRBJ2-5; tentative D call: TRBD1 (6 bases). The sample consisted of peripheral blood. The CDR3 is CASSEVRDKETQYF. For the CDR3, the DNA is TGTGCCAGCAGTGAAGTACGGGACAAAGAGACCCAGTACTTC.